This T cell receptor beta chain derives from a study of cytomegalovirus exposure and HLA in healthy donors. Study-wide results and limits: Usually a TCR sequence was rare, but some public TCRs were found in many donors. The availability of immune exposure information extended only to CMV serostatus. Earlier analysis looked at TCR beta V segments, and most were productive about 87% or about 30% of the time.

Nobody wrote down the CMV serostatus of this donor. The germline V gene encodes CDR1 SGHDN and CDR2 FVKESK. The CDR3 consists of 12 residues. V gave up 0 bases and J gave up 7 bases, with 6 bases separating them. PCR employed 60 Vbeta and 13 Jbeta primers. Assay used: immunoSEQ multiplex PCR; TCRdb lists only in-frame clones, some missing. The sample lists about 70,000 clones, 70% to 85% occurring once. With respect to this clone: As yet, its antigen is unknown.

The sample comprised PBMCs. This TCR came from a human donor in good health. The chain combines TRBV14 with TRBJ2-5; D gene ambiguous. CDR3 sequence: CASSQDPRTQYF. DNA of the CDR3: TGTGCCAGCAGCCAAGATCCGAGGACCCAGTACTTC.